These 16 T cell receptor beta chains originate from one sample sequenced in a study of cytomegalovirus exposure and HLA in healthy donors. Primers for the PCR totalled 60 Vbeta and 13 Jbeta. Measured with immunoSEQ multiplex PCR; TCRdb has only the in-frame clones, and not every one. This sample has more than 150,000 clones, with 77% found just once. The sequenced material came from PBMCs. These TCRs come from a man aged 18 to 30 in good health and CMV-seronegative.

The gene calls are TRBV9 and TRBJ2-3; TRBD2 agrees at 10 bases. V lost 4 bases, J lost 4 bases, and 12 bases stayed unmatched. Germline assignment: CDR1 SGDLS and CDR2 YYNGEE. The CDR3 consists of 17 residues. CDR3 sequence (DNA): TGTGCCAGCAGCTTAGCTGGCCTAGCGGGGGTCCCAGATACGCAGTATTTT. Amino acids: CASSLAGLAGVPDTQYF.

This clone was recorded a few times. The chain joins TRBV7-9 to TRBJ2-1; 9 bases are shared with TRBD2. CDR1 is SEHNR, CDR2 FQNEAQ, per germline (reference sequence). The CDR3 runs 16 residues. V shed 4 bases, J shed 2 bases, and the junction held 6 bases outside the gene matches. CDR3: CASSSKAGGAYNEQFF. The CDR3 bases are TGTGCCAGCAGCTCCAAGGCGGGAGGGGCCTACAATGAGCAGTTCTTC.

The chain couples TRBV11-2 to TRBJ1-1; no definite D call. The ends were cut back, 0 bases at V and 4 bases at J, with 15 bases in the middle. Germline V gene lookup returns CDR1 SGHAT and CDR2 FQNNGV. The CDR3 has 16 residues. The chain's CDR3 is CASSLDLSWAGTEAFF. CDR3 in DNA: TGTGCCAGCAGCTTAGATTTGTCGTGGGCGGGCACTGAAGCTTTCTTT.

In the case of this clone: At one end the junction does not follow the germline gene, possibly because of a read error. The chain carries TRBV7-9 and TRBJ1-6; TRBD1 matches at 10 bases. Germline lookup yields CDR1 SEHNR and CDR2 FQNEAQ (reference sequence). The CDR3 is 16 residues long. The CDR3 DNA reads as TGTTCCAGCAGCTTAGTGAGGGGACAGGGGCATTCACCCCTCCACTTT. Translated, it gives CSSSLVRGQGHSPLHF.

This chain links TRBV5-4 with TRBJ2-7; 14 nucleotides line up with TRBD2. V dropped 2 bases and J dropped 2; count of bases not matched to a gene: 9. CDR1 is SGHNT and CDR2 is YYREEE in the germline V gene (reference sequence). CDR3 size: 18 residues. The chain's CDR3 is CASSFGLAGGQKTYEQYF. Here the CDR3 DNA reads TGTGCCAGCAGCTTCGGACTAGCGGGGGGACAGAAGACCTACGAGCAGTACTTC. Looking up the rest from reference TRBV5-4 and TRBJ2-7 gives the full variable domain: ETGVTQSPTHLIKTRGQQVTLRCSSQSGHNTVSWYQQALGQGPQFIFQYYREEENGRGNFPPRFSGLQFPNYSSELNVNALELDDSALYLCASSFGLAGGQKTYEQYFGPGTRLTVT.

V usage is TRBV9 and J usage is TRBJ2-7, with TRBD2 identical over 8 bases. The V gene end was trimmed by 0 bases and the J gene end by 4 bases; junction bases not matched to a gene: 6. Germline values: CDR1 SGDLS, CDR2 YYNGEE. This CDR3 spans 15 amino acids. Here the CDR3 reads CASSVGGAGVYEQYF. CDR3 nucleotides: TGTGCCAGCAGCGTAGGGGGAGCGGGAGTTTACGAGCAGTACTTC.

The CDR3 is CSASTTGSYTF. In nucleotides, the CDR3 is TGCAGTGCTAGTACCACAGGGAGCTACACCTTC. V and J are TRBV20-1 and TRBJ1-2; D perhaps matches TRBD1 (6 bases). Germline-derived CDR1 and CDR2 are DFQATT and SNEGSKA (reference sequence). V gave up 3 bases and J gave up 9 bases, with 11 bases separating them. CDR3 size: 11 residues.

This clone has more than one count but fewer than ten. The J gene is TRBJ1-2, the V gene TRBV6-5; the D is unclear. The V gene's germline CDR1 is MNHEY and CDR2 SVGAGI. This CDR3 is built from 15 residues. The ends were cut back, 4 bases at V and 2 bases at J, with 14 bases in the middle. In nucleotides, the CDR3 is TGTGCCAGCAGTTCACTCGTGACAAAAAACTATGGCTACACCTTC. It specifies CASSSLVTKNYGYTF.

The genes are TRBV30 and TRBJ1-6; TRBD1 agrees at 9 bases. This CDR3 region has 13 residues. V shed 5 bases and J 9 bases; nucleotides not matched to a gene: 5. The germline V gene encodes CDR1 GTSNPN and CDR2 SVGIG (reference sequence). CDR3 residues: CAWEDRGGSPLHF. In nucleotides, the CDR3 is TGTGCCTGGGAAGACAGGGGGGGTTCACCCCTCCACTTT.

V usage is TRBV5-1 and J usage is TRBJ2-7; 8 bases are shared with TRBD2. The CDR3 sequence is 16 residues long. Germline V gene sequence: CDR1 SGHRS, CDR2 YFSETQ. Trimming removed 4 bases from V and 6 bases from J; junction bases left unmatched: 15. The CDR3 DNA sequence: TGCGCCAGCAGCAGAATCTCCGGGACTAGTTTGCGCGAGCAGTACTTC. This encodes CASSRISGTSLREQYF.

CDR3 in amino acids: CASSLISHGNEQYF. The CDR3 DNA reads TGTGCCAGCAGCTTAATCAGTCACGGGAACGAGCAGTACTTC. The J gene is TRBJ2-7, the V gene TRBV7-6; D might be TRBD2 (5 bases). The germline V and J ends were trimmed by 2 bases and 5 bases, with 13 bases remaining between them. CDR1 SGHVS and CDR2 FNYEAQ come from the germline V gene. The CDR3 is 14 residues long.

V gene TRBV13 combines with J gene TRBJ1-2; 7 nucleotides agree with TRBD1. The CDR3 spans 15 residues. After removal of 5 bases from V and 2 bases from J, the junction contained 8 bases not matched to a gene. Germline V gene sequence: CDR1 PRHDT, CDR2 FYEKMQ (reference sequence). The CDR3 protein is CASSARQGLNYGYTF. CDR3 in DNA: TGTGCCAGCAGCGCTAGACAGGGCCTGAACTATGGCTACACCTTC.

The chain couples TRBV6-6 to TRBJ2-7, with TRBD2 matching over 12 bases. From germline, CDR1 is MNHNY and CDR2 SVGAGI (reference sequence). V trimming: 2 bases; J trimming: 4 bases; junction bases outside the gene matches: 6. This CDR3 region has 16 residues. The CDR3 coding sequence is TGTGCCAGCAGTTACCGCCTAGCGGGGGGGTTATACGAGCAGTACTTC. The encoded protein is CASSYRLAGGLYEQYF.

The chain uses TRBV4-3 and TRBJ2-1, with TRBD1 as a possible D gene (6 bases). Trimming removed 0 bases at V and 6 bases at J, with 15 bases between. The V gene's germline CDR1 is LGHNA and CDR2 YSLEER. The CDR3 contains 16 residues. CDR3 protein: CASSQEPGAVRNEQFF. The DNA of the CDR3 is TGCGCCAGCAGCCAAGAGCCAGGGGCTGTTCGCAATGAGCAGTTCTTC.

A remark on this clone: One end of the junction varies from germline; a read error may be responsible. The chain recombines TRBV6-1 with TRBJ2-3; a possible D gene is TRBD1 (5 bases). The CDR3 loop spans 9 amino acids. Germline V gives CDR1 MNHNS, CDR2 SASEGT. Written as DNA, the CDR3 is TGTGCCAGCATCCGTAACAGGCATTTT. The encoded protein is CASIRNRHF.

The chain recombines TRBV30 with TRBJ2-7, with D unclear. V dropped 0 bases and J dropped 4 bases, with 7 bases sitting between them. The V gene's germline CDR1 is GTSNPN and CDR2 SVGIG (reference sequence). The CDR3 spans 12 residues. The CDR3: CAWSVETYEQYF. CDR3 in DNA: TGTGCCTGGAGTGTAGAGACTTACGAGCAGTACTTC.